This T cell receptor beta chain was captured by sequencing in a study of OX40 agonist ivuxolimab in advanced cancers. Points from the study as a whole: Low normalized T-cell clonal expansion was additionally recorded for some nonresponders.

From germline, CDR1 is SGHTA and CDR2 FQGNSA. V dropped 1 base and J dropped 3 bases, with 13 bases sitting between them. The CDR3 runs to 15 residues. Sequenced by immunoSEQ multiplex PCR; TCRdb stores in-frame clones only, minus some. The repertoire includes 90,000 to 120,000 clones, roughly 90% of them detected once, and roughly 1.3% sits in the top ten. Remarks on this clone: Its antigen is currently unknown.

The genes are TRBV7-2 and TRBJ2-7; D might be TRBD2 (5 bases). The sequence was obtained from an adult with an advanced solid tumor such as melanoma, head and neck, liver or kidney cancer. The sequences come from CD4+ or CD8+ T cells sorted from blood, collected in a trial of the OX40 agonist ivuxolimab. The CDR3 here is CASSLERGLRYEQYF. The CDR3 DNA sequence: TGTGCCAGCAGCTTAGAACGGGGTCTACGCTACGAGCAGTACTTC.